Below are 32 T cell receptor beta chains sequenced from a single sample in a study of CD8 T cells in Susac syndrome. Reverse transcription used about 0.45 to 1 ug RNA and random hexamers. From the immunoSEQ multiplex PCR reads, TCRdb called clonotypes with MiXCR, one entry per CDR3 protein. The sample yields about 110,000 distinct CDR3 sequences, about 96% seen once. The sequencing sample was made of CD4+ T cells from PBMCs. These receptors were taken from a human donor in good health.

The chain links TRBV20-1 to TRBJ2-7; D gene ambiguous. Germline V lookup: CDR1 DFQATT, CDR2 SNEGSKA (reference sequence). The CDR3 contains 14 residues. Trimming took off 5 bases at V and 0 bases at J, with 14 bases between the two ends. The chain's CDR3 is CSAATRHLSYEQYF. In nucleotides, the CDR3 is TGCAGTGCTGCCACCCGACACCTCTCCTACGAGCAGTACTTC.

This chain joins TRBV2 and TRBJ2-2; D unclear. The V gene's germline CDR1 is SNHLY and CDR2 FYNNEI. V lost 4 bases to trimming and J lost 4 bases, with 10 bases between them. This CDR3 is 14 amino acids long. This chain's CDR3 is CASSGDGTTGELFF. The CDR3 DNA sequence: TGTGCCAGCAGTGGGGATGGAACCACCGGGGAGCTGTTTTTT.

The CDR3 region has the DNA TGTGCCAGCAGCCTGGGGACAGGGGTGGGGAAAGAGACCCAGTACTTC. It translates to CASSLGTGVGKETQYF. J is TRBJ2-5 and V is TRBV9, with 10 bases fitting TRBD1. The CDR3 extends over 16 amino acids. Losses at the gene ends were 4 bases for V and 3 bases for J; bases not matched to a gene: 9. In germline, CDR1 is SGDLS, CDR2 YYNGEE.

CDR3 DNA: TGCAGCGCTGGGGGGCCGCCATCCCAGCCCCAGCATTTT. It translates to CSAGGPPSQPQHF. The chain couples TRBV29-1 to TRBJ1-5; D perhaps matches TRBD1 (6 bases). The V gene lost 7 bases and the J gene lost 7 bases, with 17 bases spanning the gap. The CDR3 consists of 13 residues. The germline CDR1 and CDR2 sequences are SQVTM and ANQGSEA.

The CDR3 sequence is CASSSYRGQDEQYF. In DNA form, the CDR3 reads TGTGCCAGCAGCTCCTACAGGGGGCAGGACGAGCAGTACTTC. The gene calls are TRBV3-1 and TRBJ2-7, with 9 bases identical to TRBD1. The V gene end was trimmed by 5 bases and the J gene end by 5 bases; junction bases not matched to a gene: 7. Germline V CDR1 and CDR2: LGHDT, YNNKEL (reference sequence). The CDR3 contains 14 residues.

The rearrangement links TRBV7-2 to TRBJ2-7; D is perhaps TRBD2 (6 bases). Between the trimmed V and J ends, which lost 3 bases and 3 bases, there was a span of 12 bases. Germline assignment: CDR1 SGHTA and CDR2 FQGNSA. The CDR3 spans 14 residues. CDR3 sequence reads: CASSFGGEVYEQYF. DNA of the CDR3: TGTGCCAGCAGCTTTGGAGGGGAGGTCTACGAGCAGTACTTC.

The sample holds a few counts of this clonotype. An end of the junction differs from the germline gene, which may be a read error. The CDR3 nucleotides read TGTGCTAGCAGCCCCACCTGGACAGAGACCTACGAGCAGTACTTC. Amino acid sequence: CASSPTWTETYEQYF. The J gene is TRBJ2-7, the V gene TRBV7-7, with a weak D call TRBD1 (6 bases). The CDR3 sequence is 15 residues long. Germline V lookup: CDR1 SSHAT, CDR2 FNYEAQ (reference sequence).

The J gene is TRBJ2-5, the V gene TRBV5-1; unclear D gene. Germline V gene sequence: CDR1 SGHRS, CDR2 YFSETQ. V shed 5 bases and J shed 0 bases, with 5 bases lying between them. The length of the CDR3 is 12 residues. CDR3 protein: CASRTDQETQYF. CDR3 DNA: TGCGCCAGCAGGACCGACCAAGAGACCCAGTACTTC.

This sequence joins TRBV5-6 and TRBJ1-1; 10 bases match TRBD1. The junction had 10 bases not matched to a gene; V was cut back by 7 bases and J by 4 bases. Germline CDR1 is SGHDT and CDR2 is YYEEEE. This CDR3 spans 15 amino acids. CDR3 nucleotides: TGTGCCAGCGCGCGGGACAGGGGATCTAGCACTGAAGCTTTCTTT. Translated: CASARDRGSSTEAFF. Looking up the rest from reference TRBV5-6 and TRBJ1-1 gives the full variable domain: DAGVTQSPTHLIKTRGQQVTLRCSPKSGHDTVSWYQQALGQGPQFIFQYYEEEERQRGNFPDRFSGHQFPNYSSELNVNALLLGDSALYLCASARDRGSSTEAFFGQGTRLTVV.

The rearrangement uses TRBV5-6 and TRBJ2-7; 9 bases fit TRBD1. CDR3 size: 14 residues. V was pared by 7 bases and J by 5 bases, with 10 bases of the junction left unmatched. CDR1 and CDR2 from the germline V gene are SGHDT and YYEEEE. Here the CDR3 DNA reads TGTGCCAGCCGTTGGAGGGGACAGGGTAACGAGCAGTACTTC. Translated: CASRWRGQGNEQYF.

The rearrangement links TRBV6-2 or TRBV6-3 to TRBJ2-7, with 12 positions matching TRBD2. From germline, CDR1 is MNHEY and CDR2 SVGEGT. Unmatched junction bases numbered 7, after V lost 6 bases and J lost 7 bases. This CDR3 is built from 14 residues. The CDR3 nucleotides are TGTGCCAGCAGACGACTAGCGGGAGCGGGTGAGCAGTACTTC. Amino acid sequence: CASRRLAGAGEQYF.

This chain links TRBV7-2 with TRBJ2-3; 12 bases agree with TRBD2. CDR3 size: 16 residues. Germline values: CDR1 SGHTA, CDR2 FQGNSA. J lost 3 bases, V lost 5 bases, and 6 bases had no gene match. The CDR3 DNA reads TGTGCCAGCAGCATACTAGCGGGGGGTACAACAGATACGCAGTATTTT. This gives the protein CASSILAGGTTDTQYF.

The rearrangement uses TRBV9 and TRBJ2-7; D remains unclear. The CDR3 has 14 amino acids. V was shortened by 0 bases and J by 0 bases, with 7 bases between the two germline ends. CDR1 is SGDLS, CDR2 YYNGEE, per germline. As DNA, the CDR3 is TGTGCCAGCAGCGTAGTGGCTAGCTCCTACGAGCAGTACTTC. Amino acid sequence: CASSVVASSYEQYF.

The V and J genes are TRBV28 and TRBJ1-1; 7 bases are shared with TRBD1. The length of the CDR3 is 12 residues. Germline V CDR1 and CDR2: MDHEN, SYDVKM. J lost 7 bases, V lost 5 bases, and 4 bases had no gene match. The CDR3 sequence is CASSPTGDEAFF. CDR3 nucleotide sequence: TGTGCCAGCAGTCCAACAGGGGATGAAGCTTTCTTT.

In this sample, this clonotype turned up once. The chain employs TRBV3-1 and TRBJ2-5; maybe TRBD1 (5 bases). The CDR3 loop spans 16 amino acids. V gave up 4 bases and J gave up 1 base, with 16 bases separating them. The germline gives CDR1 LGHDT, CDR2 YNNKEL (reference sequence). CDR3 residues: CASSPRPAQGQETQYF. CDR3 DNA: TGTGCCAGCAGCCCCCGCCCTGCGCAGGGCCAAGAGACCCAGTACTTC.

The chain is built from TRBV28 and TRBJ2-7, with D unclear. CDR1 and CDR2 from the germline V gene are MDHEN and SYDVKM. Trimming stripped 10 bases from V and 3 bases from J, with 7 bases between. This CDR3 is built from 10 residues. The CDR3 coding sequence is TGTGCCACCCTCAGCTACGAGCAGTACTTC. It codes for CATLSYEQYF.

This clonotype was observed a single time. The rearrangement links TRBV29-1 to TRBJ2-3; D gene ambiguous. Trimming shortened V by 7 bases and J by 0 bases, and 8 bases separated the two germline ends. The length of the CDR3 is 12 residues. The germline CDR1 and CDR2 sequences are SQVTM and ANQGSEA. The CDR3 is CSEERSTDTQYF. CDR3 bases: TGCAGCGAAGAAAGGAGCACAGATACGCAGTATTTT.

The rearrangement links TRBV7-3 to TRBJ2-1; D is possibly TRBD2 (5 bases). The germline gives CDR1 SGHTA, CDR2 FQGTGA. The CDR3 has 15 amino acids. The V gene lost 5 bases and the J gene lost 7 bases, with 18 bases spanning the gap. The CDR3 here is CASSISGLAINEQFF. The CDR3 nucleotides read TGTGCCAGCAGCATAAGTGGCCTAGCTATAAATGAGCAGTTCTTC.

The chain links TRBV11-2 to TRBJ1-1, with D tentatively TRBD1 (5 bases). The CDR3 length is 18 residues. Germline assignment: CDR1 SGHAT and CDR2 FQNNGV. V lost 5 bases, J lost 1 base, and 23 bases lay in between. DNA for the CDR3: TGTGCCAGCAGCCACAGAGGTGGGGCAGGCCGACGGAACACTGAAGCTTTCTTT. This sequence encodes CASSHRGGAGRRNTEAFF.

The V gene is TRBV6-2 or TRBV6-3, the J gene TRBJ2-1; 14 bases are shared with TRBD2. The J segment lost 8 bases and the V segment lost 10 bases, leaving 13 bases of the junction unmatched. The CDR3 extends over 16 amino acids. Per germline, CDR1 MNHEY and CDR2 SVGEGT. The CDR3 protein is CATGQGGLAGVHEQFF. The CDR3 DNA is TGTGCCACGGGACAGGGGGGACTAGCGGGAGTCCATGAGCAGTTCTTC.

V usage is TRBV3-1 and J usage is TRBJ1-1; tentative D call: TRBD1 (5 bases). The CDR3 has 16 residues. The germline gives CDR1 LGHDT, CDR2 YNNKEL (reference sequence). Trimming took 0 bases from V and 7 from J, leaving 18 bases between them. This CDR3 is CASSQDTLTGGIEAFF. DNA of the CDR3: TGTGCCAGCAGCCAAGATACCCTTACGGGGGGGATTGAAGCTTTCTTT.

This sequence joins TRBV6-5 and TRBJ2-3, with TRBD2 as a possible D gene (6 bases). Germline CDR1 reads MNHEY; CDR2 reads SVGAGI. The CDR3 spans 13 residues. V was pared by 2 bases and J by 3 bases, with 6 bases between. The DNA for the CDR3 is TGTGCCAGCAGTTACGGGGGGACAGATACGCAGTATTTT. Translation: CASSYGGTDTQYF.

This clonotype was seen just once. The rearrangement links TRBV15 to TRBJ1-5, with a possible D match to TRBD1 (6 bases). Trimming shortened V by 6 bases and J by 0 bases, and 12 bases separated the two germline ends. The CDR3 spans 15 residues. Germline CDR1 LNHNV, CDR2 YYDKDF (reference sequence). The CDR3 here is CATSKGDYSNQPQHF. The CDR3 nucleotides read TGTGCCACCAGTAAGGGGGATTATAGCAATCAGCCCCAGCATTTT.

V and J are TRBV20-1 and TRBJ1-2; D call uncertain. The V and J ends lost 0 bases and 1 base respectively, with 6 bases between them. CDR3 length: 13 amino acids. The germline gives CDR1 DFQATT, CDR2 SNEGSKA (reference sequence). In nucleotides, the CDR3 is TGCAGTGCTAGAGATTTGAGTAACTATGGCTACACCTTC. Its protein is CSARDLSNYGYTF.

The genes are TRBV5-1 and TRBJ1-4; D gene unclear. The CDR3 is 14 amino acids. Germline V gene data show CDR1 as SGHRS and CDR2 as YFSETQ. Trimming cost V 4 bases and J 3 bases, with 10 bases left between them. As DNA, the CDR3 is TGCGCCAGCAGCCGGGCCTCCCCTAATGAAAAACTGTTTTTT. Translated: CASSRASPNEKLFF.

This clonotype was found once. The chain uses TRBV29-1 and TRBJ2-7; TRBD1 agrees at 7 bases. The CDR3 is 14 residues long. Germline V gene lookup returns CDR1 SQVTM and CDR2 ANQGSEA. The CDR3 nucleotides are TGCAGTGTCTTCACCGGGACAGCCTTCTACGAGCAGTACTTC. Translated: CSVFTGTAFYEQYF.

J is TRBJ2-7 and V is TRBV6-2 or TRBV6-3; no firm D call. With 7 bases removed from V and 2 bases from J, the gap between germline ends came to 12 bases. There are 13 residues in the CDR3. Germline CDR1 MNHEY, CDR2 SVGEGT. The CDR3: CASNRPGPYEQYF. DNA for the CDR3: TGTGCCAGCAATAGACCAGGACCCTACGAGCAGTACTTC.

The V gene is TRBV28, the J gene TRBJ2-7, with 8 bases lining up with TRBD2. The V and J ends lost 4 bases and 1 base, in that order; junction bases with no gene match: 15. CDR3 length: 18 amino acids. Germline lookup yields CDR1 MDHEN and CDR2 SYDVKM. CDR3 sequence reads: CASSSLRLARRSSYEQYF. DNA for the CDR3: TGTGCCAGCAGTTCCCTTCGACTAGCGAGACGGAGTTCCTACGAGCAGTACTTC.

The chain links TRBV2 to TRBJ2-7, with 7 bases identical to TRBD2. Germline V gene lookup returns CDR1 SNHLY and CDR2 FYNNEI. The V segment lost 3 bases and the J segment 2 bases; nucleotides outside the gene matches: 7. The CDR3 is made up of 15 amino acids. The CDR3 region is CASSEQAGIPYEQYF. CDR3 nucleotide sequence: TGTGCCAGCAGTGAGCAAGCGGGAATCCCCTACGAGCAGTACTTC.

Only one count was recorded for this clonotype. The chain recombines TRBV6-6 with TRBJ2-7, with 9 bases that match TRBD1. Germline V CDR1 and CDR2: MNHNY, SVGAGI (reference sequence). The CDR3 has 14 amino acids. Trimming at V came to 10 bases and at J to 2 bases, leaving 9 bases not matched to a gene. CDR3 sequence: CATDGTGRPYEQYF. The CDR3, as DNA: TGTGCCACCGACGGGACAGGGCGACCCTACGAGCAGTACTTC.

V is TRBV12-3 or TRBV12-4 and J is TRBJ1-1; D is ambiguous. The CDR3 is made up of 13 amino acids. The germline V and J ends were trimmed by 3 bases and 1 base, with 6 bases remaining between them. For the CDR3, the DNA is TGTGCCAGCAGTTTTAGCCAGAACACTGAAGCTTTCTTT. It encodes CASSFSQNTEAFF.

This chain uses TRBV29-1 with TRBJ1-1, with D possibly TRBD1 on 5 matching bases. The germline CDR1 and CDR2 sequences are SQVTM and ANQGSEA. The CDR3 spans 15 residues. V was trimmed by 0 bases and J by 3 bases, leaving 14 bases between them. CDR3 protein: CSVEEGGRVDTEAFF. DNA for the CDR3: TGCAGCGTTGAAGAGGGAGGCAGGGTAGACACTGAAGCTTTCTTT.